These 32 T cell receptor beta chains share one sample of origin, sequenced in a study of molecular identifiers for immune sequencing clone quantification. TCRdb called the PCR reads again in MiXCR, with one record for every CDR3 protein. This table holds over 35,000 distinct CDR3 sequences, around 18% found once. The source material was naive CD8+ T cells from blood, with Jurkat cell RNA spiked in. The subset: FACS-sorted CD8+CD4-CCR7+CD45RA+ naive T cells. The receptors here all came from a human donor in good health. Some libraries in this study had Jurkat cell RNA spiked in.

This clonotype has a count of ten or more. As DNA, the CDR3 is TGCAGTGCTACCCCAGCCAGGACAGGGGACGACGAGCAGTACTTC. This encodes CSATPARTGDDEQYF. The genes are TRBV20-1 and TRBJ2-7, with TRBD1 identical over 9 bases. Losses at the gene ends were 4 bases for V and 5 bases for J; bases not matched to a gene: 12. This CDR3 has 15 amino acids. The V gene's germline CDR1 is DFQATT and CDR2 SNEGSKA (reference sequence).

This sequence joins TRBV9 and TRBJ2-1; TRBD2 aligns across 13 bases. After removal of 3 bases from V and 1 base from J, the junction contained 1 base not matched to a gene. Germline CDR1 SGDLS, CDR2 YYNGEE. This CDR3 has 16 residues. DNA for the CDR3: TGTGCCAGCAGCGAGACTAGCGGGAGGTCCTACAATGAGCAGTTCTTC. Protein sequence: CASSETSGRSYNEQFF. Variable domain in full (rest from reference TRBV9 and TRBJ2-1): DSGVTQTPKHLITATGQRVTLRCSPRSGDLSVYWYQQSLDQGLQFLIQYYNGEERAKGNILERFSAQQFPDLHSELNLSSLELGDSALYFCASSETSGRSYNEQFFGPGTRLTVL.

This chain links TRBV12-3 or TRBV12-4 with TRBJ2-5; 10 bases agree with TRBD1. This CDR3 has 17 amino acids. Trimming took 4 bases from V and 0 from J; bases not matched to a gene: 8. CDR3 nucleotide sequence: TGTGCCAGCAGTTCCTCCTGGACAGGGGGGGACCAAGAGACCCAGTACTTC. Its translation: CASSSSWTGGDQETQYF.

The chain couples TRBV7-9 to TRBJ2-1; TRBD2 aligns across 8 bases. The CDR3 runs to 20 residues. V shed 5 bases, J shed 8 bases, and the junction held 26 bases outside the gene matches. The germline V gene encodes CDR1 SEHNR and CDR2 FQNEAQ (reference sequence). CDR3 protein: CASSVVQGASGPAQGYEQFF. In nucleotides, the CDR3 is TGTGCCAGCAGCGTAGTACAAGGGGCTAGCGGGCCGGCCCAAGGGTATGAGCAGTTCTTC. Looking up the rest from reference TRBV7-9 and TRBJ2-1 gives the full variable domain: DTGVSQNPRHKITKRGQNVTFRCDPISEHNRLYWYRQTLGQGPEFLTYFQNEAQLEKSRLLSDRFSAERPKGSFSTLEIQRTEQGDSAMYLCASSVVQGASGPAQGYEQFFGPGTRLTVL.

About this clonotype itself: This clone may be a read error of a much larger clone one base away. CDR3 sequence reads: CASSTEGQETQYF. DNA for the CDR3: TGTGCCAGCAGTACCGAGGGGCAAGAGACCCAGTACTTC. The chain joins TRBV28 to TRBJ2-5; D tentatively fits TRBD1 or TRBD2 (5 bases each). Germline CDR1 is MDHEN and CDR2 is SYDVKM. The V gene lost 5 bases and the J gene lost 2 bases, with 9 bases spanning the gap. The CDR3 runs to 13 residues.

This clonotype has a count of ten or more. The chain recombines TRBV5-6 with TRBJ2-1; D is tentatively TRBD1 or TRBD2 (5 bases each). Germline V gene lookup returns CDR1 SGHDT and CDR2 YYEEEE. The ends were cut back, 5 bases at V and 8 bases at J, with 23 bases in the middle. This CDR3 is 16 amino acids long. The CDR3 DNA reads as TGTGCCAGCAGAAAAGGCCCGGGACGGAGGTCGGATGAGCAGTTCTTC. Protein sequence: CASRKGPGRRSDEQFF.

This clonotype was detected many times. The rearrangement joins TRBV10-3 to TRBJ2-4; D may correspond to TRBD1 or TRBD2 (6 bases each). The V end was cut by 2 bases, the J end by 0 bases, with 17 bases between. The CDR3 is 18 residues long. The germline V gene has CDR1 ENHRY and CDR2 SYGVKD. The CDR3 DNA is TGTGCCATCAGTGAGCCGGGGGCGCCCGGGGCAGCCAAAAACATTCAGTACTTC. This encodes CAISEPGAPGAAKNIQYF.

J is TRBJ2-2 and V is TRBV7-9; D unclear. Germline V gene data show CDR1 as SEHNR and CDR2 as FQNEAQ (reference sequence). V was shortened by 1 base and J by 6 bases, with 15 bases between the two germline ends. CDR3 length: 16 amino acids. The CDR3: CASSLGKQSPSGELFF. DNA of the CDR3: TGTGCCAGCAGCTTAGGGAAACAGAGTCCGTCCGGGGAGCTGTTTTTT.

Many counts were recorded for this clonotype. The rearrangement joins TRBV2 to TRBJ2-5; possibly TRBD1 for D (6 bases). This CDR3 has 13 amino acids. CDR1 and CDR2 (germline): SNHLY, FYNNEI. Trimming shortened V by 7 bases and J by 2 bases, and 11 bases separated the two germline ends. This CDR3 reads CASILTGQETQYF. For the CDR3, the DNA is TGTGCCAGCATCCTTACAGGGCAAGAGACCCAGTACTTC.

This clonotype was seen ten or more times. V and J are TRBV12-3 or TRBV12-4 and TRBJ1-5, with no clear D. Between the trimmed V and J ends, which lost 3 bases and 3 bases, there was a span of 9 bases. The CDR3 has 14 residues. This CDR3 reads CASSFPGYNQPQHF. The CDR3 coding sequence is TGTGCCAGCAGTTTCCCCGGTTACAATCAGCCCCAGCATTTT.

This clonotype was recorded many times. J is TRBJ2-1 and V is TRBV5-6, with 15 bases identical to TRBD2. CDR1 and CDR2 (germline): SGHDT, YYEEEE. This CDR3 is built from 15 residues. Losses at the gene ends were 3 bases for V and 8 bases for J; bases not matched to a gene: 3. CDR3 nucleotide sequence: TGTGCCAGCAGCTCCGGACTAGCGGGAGGGCATGAGCAGTTCTTC. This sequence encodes CASSSGLAGGHEQFF.

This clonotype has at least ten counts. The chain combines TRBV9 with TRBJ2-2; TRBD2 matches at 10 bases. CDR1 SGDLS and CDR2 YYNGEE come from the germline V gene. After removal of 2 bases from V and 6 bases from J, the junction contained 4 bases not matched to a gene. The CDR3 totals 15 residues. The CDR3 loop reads CASSVSGRAAGELFF. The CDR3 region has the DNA TGTGCCAGCAGCGTGAGCGGGAGGGCCGCCGGGGAGCTGTTTTTT.

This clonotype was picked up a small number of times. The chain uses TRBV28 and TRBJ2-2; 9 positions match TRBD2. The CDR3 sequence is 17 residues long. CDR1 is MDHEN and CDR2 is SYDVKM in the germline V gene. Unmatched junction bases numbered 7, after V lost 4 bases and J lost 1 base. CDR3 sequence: CASSSELAGRNTGELFF. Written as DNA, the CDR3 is TGTGCCAGCAGTTCGGAACTAGCGGGCAGGAACACCGGGGAGCTGTTTTTT.

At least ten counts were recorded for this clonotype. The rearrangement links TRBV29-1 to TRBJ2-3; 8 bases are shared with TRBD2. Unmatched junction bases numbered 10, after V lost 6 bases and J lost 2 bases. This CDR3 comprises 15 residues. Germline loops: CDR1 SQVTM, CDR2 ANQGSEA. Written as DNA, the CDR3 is TGCAGCGTGGAGGGGCGGGGGGCGCCCACAGATACGCAGTATTTT. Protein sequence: CSVEGRGAPTDTQYF.

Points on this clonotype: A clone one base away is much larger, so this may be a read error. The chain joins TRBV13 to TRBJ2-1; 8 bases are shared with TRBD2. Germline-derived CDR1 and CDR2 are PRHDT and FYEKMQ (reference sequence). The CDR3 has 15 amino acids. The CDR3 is CASSDGRGSYNEQSF. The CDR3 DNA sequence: TGTGCCAGCAGCGACGGGAGGGGCTCCTACAATGAGCAGTCCTTC.

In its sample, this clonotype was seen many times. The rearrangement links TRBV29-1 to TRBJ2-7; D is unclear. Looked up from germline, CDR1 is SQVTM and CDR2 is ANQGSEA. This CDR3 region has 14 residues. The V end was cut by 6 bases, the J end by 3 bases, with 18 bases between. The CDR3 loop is CSVVRELGYYEQYF. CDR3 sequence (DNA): TGCAGCGTGGTTCGAGAACTCGGGTACTACGAGCAGTACTTC.

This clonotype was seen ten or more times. The CDR3 sequence is CASSSPSGQEETQYF. The CDR3 nucleotides are TGTGCCAGCAGCTCACCTTCAGGACAGGAGGAGACCCAGTACTTC. The chain recombines TRBV7-9 with TRBJ2-5, with 7 bases identical to TRBD1. V was pared by 4 bases and J by 5 bases, with 10 bases of the junction left unmatched. Germline CDR1 SEHNR, CDR2 FQNEAQ (reference sequence). The CDR3 covers 15 residues.

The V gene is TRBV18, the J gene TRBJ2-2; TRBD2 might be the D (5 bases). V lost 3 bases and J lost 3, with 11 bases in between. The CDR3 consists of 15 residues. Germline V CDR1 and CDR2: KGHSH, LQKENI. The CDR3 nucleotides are TGTGCCAGCTCACCGTCCAGCGGCTACACCGGGGAGCTGTTTTTT. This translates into CASSPSSGYTGELFF. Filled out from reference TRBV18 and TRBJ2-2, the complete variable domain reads NAGVMQNPRHLVRRRGQEARLRCSPMKGHSHVYWYRQLPEEGLKFMVYLQKENIIDESGMPKERFSAEFPKEGPSILRIQQVVRGDSAAYFCASSPSSGYTGELFFGEGSRLTVL.

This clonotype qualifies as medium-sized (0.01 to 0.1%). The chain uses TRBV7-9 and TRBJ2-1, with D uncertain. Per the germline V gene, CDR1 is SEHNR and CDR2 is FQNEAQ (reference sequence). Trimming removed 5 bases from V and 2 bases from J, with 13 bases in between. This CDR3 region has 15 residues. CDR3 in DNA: TGTGCCAGCAGCGAAGGGATTTCAGCCTACAATGAGCAGTTCTTC. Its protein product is CASSEGISAYNEQFF.

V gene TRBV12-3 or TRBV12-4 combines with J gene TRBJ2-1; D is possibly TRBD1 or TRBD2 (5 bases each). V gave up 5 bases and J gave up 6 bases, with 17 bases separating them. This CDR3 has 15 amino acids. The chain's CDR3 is CASSDRGPIANEQFF. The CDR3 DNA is TGTGCCAGCAGTGATCGGGGACCAATAGCCAATGAGCAGTTCTTC.

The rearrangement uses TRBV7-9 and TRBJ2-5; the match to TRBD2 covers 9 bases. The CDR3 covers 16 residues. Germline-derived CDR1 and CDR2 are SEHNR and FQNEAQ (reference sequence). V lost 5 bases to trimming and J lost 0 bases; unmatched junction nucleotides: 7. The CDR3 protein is CASSGAGGRNQETQYF. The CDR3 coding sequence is TGTGCCAGCAGCGGTGCGGGAGGGCGAAACCAAGAGACCCAGTACTTC.

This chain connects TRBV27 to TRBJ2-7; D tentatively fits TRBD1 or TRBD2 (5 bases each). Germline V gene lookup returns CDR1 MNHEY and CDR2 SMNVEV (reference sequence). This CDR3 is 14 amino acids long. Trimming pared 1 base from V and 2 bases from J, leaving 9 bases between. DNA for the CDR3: TGTGCCAGCAGTTTATTGGGACCCACCTACGAGCAGTACTTC. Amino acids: CASSLLGPTYEQYF.

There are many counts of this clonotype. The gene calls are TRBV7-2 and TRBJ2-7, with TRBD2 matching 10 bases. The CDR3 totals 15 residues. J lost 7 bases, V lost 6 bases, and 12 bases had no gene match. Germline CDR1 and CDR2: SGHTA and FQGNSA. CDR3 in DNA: TGTGCCAGCAGTTCGGGACTAGCGAGTAGGTGGGAGCAGTACTTC. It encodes CASSSGLASRWEQYF.

The CDR3 DNA is TGTGCCAGCAGTTTATGGGACAGTGAAGCTTTCTTT. It encodes CASSLWDSEAFF. The chain recombines TRBV12-3 or TRBV12-4 with TRBJ1-1; 7 nucleotides align to TRBD1. The V and J ends lost 2 bases and 7 bases, in that order; junction bases with no gene match: 1. The length of the CDR3 is 12 residues.

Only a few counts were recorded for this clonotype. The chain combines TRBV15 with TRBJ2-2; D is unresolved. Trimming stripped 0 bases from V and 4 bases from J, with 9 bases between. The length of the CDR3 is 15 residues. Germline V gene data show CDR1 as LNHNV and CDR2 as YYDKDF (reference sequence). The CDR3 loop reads CATSRDRSPTGELFF. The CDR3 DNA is TGTGCCACCAGCAGAGATCGTAGTCCCACCGGGGAGCTGTTTTTT.

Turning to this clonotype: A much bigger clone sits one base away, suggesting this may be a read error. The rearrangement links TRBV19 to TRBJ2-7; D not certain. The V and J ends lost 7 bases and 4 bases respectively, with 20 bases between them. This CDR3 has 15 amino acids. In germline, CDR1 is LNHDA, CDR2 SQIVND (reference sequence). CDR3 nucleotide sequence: TGTGCCAGTAACTCCGCCTTGGCCCTCCGGTACGAGCAGTACTTC. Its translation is CASNSALALRYEQYF.

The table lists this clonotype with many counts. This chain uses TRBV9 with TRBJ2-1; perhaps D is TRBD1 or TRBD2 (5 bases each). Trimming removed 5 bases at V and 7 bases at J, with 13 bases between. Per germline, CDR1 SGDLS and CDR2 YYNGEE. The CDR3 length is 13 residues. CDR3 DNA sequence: TGTGCCAGCAGGGGGGAGTATGGGAATGAGCAGTTCTTC. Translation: CASRGEYGNEQFF. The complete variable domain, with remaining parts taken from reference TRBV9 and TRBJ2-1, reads DSGVTQTPKHLITATGQRVTLRCSPRSGDLSVYWYQQSLDQGLQFLIQYYNGEERAKGNILERFSAQQFPDLHSELNLSSLELGDSALYFCASRGEYGNEQFFGPGTRLTVL.

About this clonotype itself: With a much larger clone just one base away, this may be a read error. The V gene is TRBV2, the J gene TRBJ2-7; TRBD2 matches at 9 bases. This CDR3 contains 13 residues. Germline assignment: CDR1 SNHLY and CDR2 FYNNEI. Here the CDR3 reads CANQAGGFDEQHF. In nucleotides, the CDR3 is TGTGCCAACCAGGCGGGGGGGTTCGACGAGCAGCACTTC.

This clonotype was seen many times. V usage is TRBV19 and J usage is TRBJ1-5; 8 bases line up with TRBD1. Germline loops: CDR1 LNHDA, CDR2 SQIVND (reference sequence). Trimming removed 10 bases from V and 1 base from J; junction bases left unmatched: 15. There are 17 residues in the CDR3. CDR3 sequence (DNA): TGTGCCACCTCCTTGGACAGGGATTATGGGAGCAATCAGCCCCAGCATTTT. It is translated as CATSLDRDYGSNQPQHF. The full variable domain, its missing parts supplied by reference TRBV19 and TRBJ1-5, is DGGITQSPKYLFRKEGQNVTLSCEQNLNHDAMYWYRQDPGQGLRLIYYSQIVNDFQKGDIAEGYSVSREKKESFPLTVTSAQKNPTAFYLCATSLDRDYGSNQPQHFGDGTRLSIL.

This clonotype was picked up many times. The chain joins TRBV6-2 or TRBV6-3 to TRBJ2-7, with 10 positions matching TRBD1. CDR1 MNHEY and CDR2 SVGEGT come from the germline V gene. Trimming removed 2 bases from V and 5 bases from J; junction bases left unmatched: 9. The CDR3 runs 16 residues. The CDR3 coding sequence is TGTGCCAGCAGTTACCCTCCCGGGACAGGGGTGAACGAGCAGTACTTC. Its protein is CASSYPPGTGVNEQYF.

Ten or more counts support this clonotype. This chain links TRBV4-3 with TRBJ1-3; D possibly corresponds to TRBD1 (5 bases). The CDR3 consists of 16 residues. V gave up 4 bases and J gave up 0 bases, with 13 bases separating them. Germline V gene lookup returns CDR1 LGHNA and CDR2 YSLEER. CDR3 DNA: TGCGCCAGCAGCCTTTCGGGGGGAAGCTCTGGAAACACCATATATTTT. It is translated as CASSLSGGSSGNTIYF.

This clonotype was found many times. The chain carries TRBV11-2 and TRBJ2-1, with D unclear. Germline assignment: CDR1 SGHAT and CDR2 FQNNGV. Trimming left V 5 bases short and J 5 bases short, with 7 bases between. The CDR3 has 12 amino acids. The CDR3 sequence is CASSHLNNEQFF. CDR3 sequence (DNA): TGTGCCAGCAGCCACTTAAACAATGAGCAGTTCTTC.